This T cell receptor beta chain comes out of a study of shared clonotypes between healthy human individuals (TCRdb year 2020). Study-level background: The cohort comprised a couple of women and three men aged 18 to 49 years. Per donor, three plates each were used for CD4 naive and CD4 memory, two for CD8 naive, and one for CD8 memory. To estimate repertoire size and how much clonotype sharing occurs between individuals, the study deeply sequenced the blood TCR repertoires of about 5 healthy adults. To increase sequencing depth and limit assay-specific biases, different laboratories used diverse techniques to prepare libraries and sequence TCR repertoires. Per donor, leukapheresis produced somewhere between about 0.9 and 9 billion PBMCs. Beyond this particular receptor, the publication reports: Clonotypes shared by all four sorted-subset donors showed higher generation probabilities than non-shared clonotypes. Incomplete sequencing was indicated by rarefaction of sorted-subset datasets, despite the large sequencing depth. Pairwise subsampling led to the expectation that sequencing depth would affect the degree of clonotype sharing among donors. Sampling was restricted to blood, and TCR repertoires in tissues likely differ from the TCR repertoires found in blood. Naive subsets generally had larger estimated clonotype richness than memory subsets. The genetic and exposure-history diversity represented was limited by the small number of donors. Sharing across several donors was observed for about 5% of naive CD4, 3% to 3.5% of naive CD8, 2% to 2.5% of memory CD4, and less than 0.45% of memory CD8 clonotypes.

V gives up 0 bases and J gives up 1 base, and the segment between their germline ends measures 11 bases. Including cysteine and phenylalanine, the CDR3 has 15 amino acids. Left in the record is the CDR3 DNA by itself, 45 bases read in frame from the first base. The germline V gene (reference sequence) yields SGHNT for CDR1 and YYREEE for CDR2. The donors were healthy, HIV-negative adults who had no recently reported acute infections or vaccinations. All donors were Caucasian adults living in Nashville, Tennessee, USA. CD4+ T cells were enriched through magnetic negative selection, after which naive cells were positively selected on CD45RA and the remaining negative fraction served as the memory subset. Blood was obtained by leukapheresis, after which PBMCs were separated by Ficoll-Histopaque density gradient centrifugation and cryopreserved in liquid nitrogen vapor phase. Analytical flow cytometry was used to check the purity and quantity of each magnetically sorted T cell population. Each sorted fraction had its genomic DNA isolated and then quantified by UV absorbance on a Nanodrop 2000c.

Using the deep immunoSEQ assay, TCR CDR3 regions were amplified from genomic DNA by multiplex PCR. Extracted genomic DNA from each cell subset was spread evenly across all wells of several immunoSEQ 96-well plates, with each plate serving as a replicate. For sorted subsets, each replicate PCR was loaded with roughly 200 ng genomic DNA, equivalent to about 30,000 T cell genomes. Purified libraries were measured with a Qubit 3.0 fluorometer, size-checked on a Bioanalyzer 2100, and measured again with the KAPA Library Quantification kit. A separate single-read 150-cycle Illumina NextSeq 550 flow cell was used to sequence each immunoSEQ 96-well plate. Concerning the study's data processing: Because only junctional sequences without quality scores were contained in the immunoSEQ output, filtering matching that applied to full-length reads could not be performed. To assign V/J genes and CDR3, sequences were annotated using PyIR, a Python wrapper for IgBLAST v1.9, with IMGT germline references. Any read was removed if the V/J assignment was weak (E-value above 1e-6), the CDR3 was missing, or the read contained stop codons, out-of-frame junctions, or ambiguous translated residues. V3J clonotypes were defined by identical inferred V gene, J gene, and CDR3 amino acid sequence. The percentage overlap between two repertoires was calculated by dividing the number of shared unique clonotypes by the size of the smaller repertoire. Repertoire richness was assessed with RTK rarefaction, the Chao1 estimator, and Recon v2.1 estimates of unobserved clonotypes. Generation probabilities for all TCRbeta clonotypes obtained by the gDNA method from a handful of donors were computed using OLGA. TCRdb carries this immuneACCESS record with in-frame sequences only. Its versions omit some clonotypes, under half of them owing to an unresolved V gene in the studies checked, with the rest unexplained. That table gives V, J and clone size, and the DNA gave D and trimming. This sample comprises over a million clones, around 76% of them detected only once. Together, the top ten hold about 1.5% of the sample.

Regarding this clone: It has no known antigen specificity. No much larger clonotype is one base removed from it; base qualities were not supplied.

Recombination linked TRBV5-4 to TRBJ2-7; the D gene cannot be named for sure. Material for sequencing was memory CD4+ T cells sorted from blood. This specimen's cell subset or site label, interpreted: CD45RA-negative fraction. The sequence was obtained from a man younger than 30 in good health. The sequenced DNA is TGTGCCAGCAGCTTGGAAGGGTTGGGATCCTACGAGCAGTACTTC. This translates into CASSLEGLGSYEQYF.